Sequencing of this T cell receptor (beta chain) was carried out in a study of type 1 and type 2 diabetes patients. About the study: The cohort mixed type 1 diabetes, type 2 diabetes and nondiabetic donors. CD4+ or CD8+ T cells were positively selected from PBMCs with microbeads.

There are 14 residues in the CDR3. V lost 5 bases and J lost 1, with 11 bases in between. Germline V gene lookup returns CDR1 ENHRY and CDR2 SYGVKD. Other autoimmune diseases and infections within the past four weeks excluded donors. Around 10 milliliters of peripheral blood were drawn from each donor. PCR was run on genomic DNA. Multiplex PCR with 30 forward and 13 reverse primers amplified the TCR beta CDR3. From the multiplex PCR reads, TCRdb called clonotypes with MiXCR, one entry per CDR3 protein. The sample consists of around 300,000 distinct CDR3 sequences, over 45% of them appearing once. This sequence originates from a man aged 18 to 29 with type 2 diabetes. The specimen was peripheral blood mononuclear cells (PBMCs). The V call is TRBV10-3, the J call TRBJ1-2; D not resolved. In nucleotides, the CDR3 is TGTGCCATCAGTTTAGTACAGCGTAACTATGGCTACACCTTC. Residues: CAISLVQRNYGYTF.